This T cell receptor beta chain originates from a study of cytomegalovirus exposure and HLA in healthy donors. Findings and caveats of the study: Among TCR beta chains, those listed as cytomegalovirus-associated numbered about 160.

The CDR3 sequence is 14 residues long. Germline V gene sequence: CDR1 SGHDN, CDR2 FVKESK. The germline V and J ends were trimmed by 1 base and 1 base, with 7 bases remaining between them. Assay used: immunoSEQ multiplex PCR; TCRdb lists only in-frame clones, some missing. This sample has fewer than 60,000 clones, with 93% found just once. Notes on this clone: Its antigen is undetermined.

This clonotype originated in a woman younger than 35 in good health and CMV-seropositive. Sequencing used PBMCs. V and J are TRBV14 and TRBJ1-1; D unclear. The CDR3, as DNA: TGTGCCAGCAGCCAAGGTCCTTGGAACACTGAAGCTTTCTTT. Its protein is CASSQGPWNTEAFF.